The sequence of this TCR beta chain was determined in a study of spatial heterogeneity in lung cancer. Turning to the study itself: Raw reads showed each unique TCR and UMI combination turning up more than ten times on average.

The time point denotes: sample taken at primary tumor resection. TCRdb independently ran MiXCR on the 5' RACE reads; one entry per CDR3 protein. The table includes roughly 23,000 distinct CDR3 sequences, about 4.7% detected once. The table lists this clonotype with many counts. Its antigen is still unknown. Study observations and caveats: Ubiquitous expanded tumor TCRs were observed in blood more at resection than follow-up.

V gave up 0 bases and J gave up 1 base, with 11 bases separating them. CDR3 size: 15 residues. The germline V gene encodes CDR1 SGDLS and CDR2 YYNGEE. The source material was PBMCs, sampled at surgery. The chain couples TRBV9 to TRBJ2-7, with D perhaps matching TRBD2 (6 bases). The sequence was collected from a male donor with early-stage non-small cell lung cancer. CDR3 DNA sequence: TGTGCCAGCAGCGTAGACGGGAGTCAGTCCTACGAGCAGTACTTC. Its translation: CASSVDGSQSYEQYF.